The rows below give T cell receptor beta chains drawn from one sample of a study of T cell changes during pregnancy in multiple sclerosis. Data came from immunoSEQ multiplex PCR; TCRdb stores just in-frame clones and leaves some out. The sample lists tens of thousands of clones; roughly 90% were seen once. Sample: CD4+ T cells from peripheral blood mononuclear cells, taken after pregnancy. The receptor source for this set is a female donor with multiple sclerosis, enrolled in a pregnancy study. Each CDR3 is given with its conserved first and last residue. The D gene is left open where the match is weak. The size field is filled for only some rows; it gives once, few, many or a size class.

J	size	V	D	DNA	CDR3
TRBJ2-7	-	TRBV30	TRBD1	TGTGCCTGGAGTCGGGGGACAGGGGAAGCGCAGTACTTC	CAWSRGTGEAQYF
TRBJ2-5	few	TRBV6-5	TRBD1	TGTGCCAGCAGTCCGTTACAGGGGAAAGAGACCCAGTACTTC	CASSPLQGKETQYF
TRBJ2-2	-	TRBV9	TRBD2	TGTGCCAGCAGCGTAGCTTCGCGGGGGGGCACCGGGGAGCTGTTTTTT	CASSVASRGGTGELFF
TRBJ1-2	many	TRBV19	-	TGTGCCAGTAGTATTCTCGGGGGAGGATCTAGTGGCTACACCTTC	CASSILGGGSSGYTF
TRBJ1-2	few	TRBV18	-	TGTGCCAGCTCACCAGACAGTTACTATGGCTACACCTTC	CASSPDSYYGYTF
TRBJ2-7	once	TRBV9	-	TGTGCCAGCAGCGTGAGCGCGGGACCAAGCTACGAGCAGTACTTC	CASSVSAGPSYEQYF
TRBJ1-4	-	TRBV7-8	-	TGTGCCAGCACCCTAGTGGGGGCTGGTAATGAAAAACTGTTTTTT	CASTLVGAGNEKLFF
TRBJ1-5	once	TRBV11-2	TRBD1	TGTGCCAGCAGCGCTTCAGGGGGAAATCAGCCCCAGCATTTT	CASSASGGNQPQHF
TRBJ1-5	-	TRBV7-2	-	TGTGCCAGCAGCTTAGTACATTATAGCAATCAGCCCCAGCATTTT	CASSLVHYSNQPQHF
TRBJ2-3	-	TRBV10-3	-	TGTGCCATCAAACCCGACGGGACAGATACGCAGTATTTT	CAIKPDGTDTQYF
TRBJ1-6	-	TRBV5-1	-	TGCGCCAGCAGCGCCCAAGCGGGGGGCGGAGTAACCCTCCACTTT	CASSAQAGGGVTLHF
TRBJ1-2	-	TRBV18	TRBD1	TGTGCCAGCTCACCACCAACAGGGGGCTATGGCTACACCTTC	CASSPPTGGYGYTF
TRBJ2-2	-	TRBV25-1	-	TGTGCCAGCAGTGAATCCAGGGTTGCAAAGACCGGGGAGCTGTTTTTT	CASSESRVAKTGELFF
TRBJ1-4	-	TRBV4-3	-	TGCGCCAGCAGCCGCAGACAGAGTGCAACTAATGAAAAACTGTTTTTT	CASSRRQSATNEKLFF
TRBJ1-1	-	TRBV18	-	TGTGCCAGCTCTCCCGGACTAAGCGGGAACACTGAAGCTTTCTTT	CASSPGLSGNTEAFF
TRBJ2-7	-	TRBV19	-	TGTGCCAGTAGTATGGCCGCATCTCTCTACGAGCAGTACTTC	CASSMAASLYEQYF
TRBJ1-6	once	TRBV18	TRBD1	TGTGCCAGCTCACCCCTACCCCCTTCGACAGGGAATTCACCCCTCCACTTT	CASSPLPPSTGNSPLHF
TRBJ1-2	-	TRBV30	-	TGTGCCTGGCAGCGTGGGGGGGGCGCCCTAGGATATGGCTACACCTTC	CAWQRGGGALGYGYTF
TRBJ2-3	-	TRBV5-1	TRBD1	TGCGCCAGCAGCTTGGCGACAGGGCCTGGCACAGATACGCAGTATTTT	CASSLATGPGTDTQYF
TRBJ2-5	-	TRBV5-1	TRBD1	TGCGCCAGCAGCCCTGAGACAGGGATAGAGACCCAGTACTTC	CASSPETGIETQYF
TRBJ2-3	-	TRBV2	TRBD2	TGTGCCACCGAACTAGCGGGGCGTACAGATACGCAGTATTTT	CATELAGRTDTQYF
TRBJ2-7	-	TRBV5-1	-	TGCGCCAGCAGTCGTACAGAGAGCTCCTACGAGCAGTACTTC	CASSRTESSYEQYF
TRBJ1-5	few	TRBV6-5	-	TGTGCCAGCAGGGGTGGCAGGGTTAGCAATCAGCCCCAGCATTTT	CASRGGRVSNQPQHF
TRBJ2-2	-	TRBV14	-	TGTGCCAGCAGCCCCACTAGCCTCCTTGGAACCGGGGAGCTGTTTTTT	CASSPTSLLGTGELFF
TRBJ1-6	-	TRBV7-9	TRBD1	TGTGCCAGCAGTGGGGGACAGGGGGCGAGCTCCTATAATTCACCCCTCCACTTT	CASSGGQGASSYNSPLHF
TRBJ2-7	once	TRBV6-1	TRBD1	TGTGCCAGCAGCTTAGACAGGGTGGTGTACGAGCAGTACTTC	CASSLDRVVYEQYF
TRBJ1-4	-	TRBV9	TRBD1	TGTGCCAGCAGCATCGGACAGGGAATGACTAATGAAAAACTGTTTTTT	CASSIGQGMTNEKLFF
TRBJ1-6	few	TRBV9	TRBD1	TGTGCCAGCAGCCCGGGACAGGGAACCTATAATTCACCCCTCCACTTT	CASSPGQGTYNSPLHF
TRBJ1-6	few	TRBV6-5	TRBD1	TGTGCCAGCAGGGACCCGGGACAGGGGATTTTTCCCCTCCACTTT	CASRDPGQGIFPLHF